This T cell receptor beta chain emerged from a study of early stage breast cancer tumors. The wider study: The ER+/PR+/HER2- tumors included 7 to 9 ductal and a few lobular carcinomas. Study-wide findings and caveats: Tumor and normal breast were distinguished via blood comparison in about 90% of the 16 patients. Unsorted bulk genomic DNA sequencing lacked pairing and functional marker data.

Remarks on this clone: Its cognate antigen is unknown.

Profiling relied on immunoSEQ multiplex PCR, and the TCRdb table lists in-frame clones only, not all of them. In the table there are some 30,000 clones, approximately 70% of which are singletons. Germline CDR1 and CDR2: MNHNS and SASEGT. Trimming removed 6 bases from V and 0 bases from J, with 11 bases in between. CDR3 length: 15 residues. Each tumor contributed about 18-55 mg of diced tissue. V gene TRBV6-1 combines with J gene TRBJ2-2; D assignment may be TRBD1 or TRBD2 (5 bases each). The TCR sequence derives from a person aged 30 to 40 with breast cancer. Sample: breast tumor tissue. The DNA for the CDR3 is TGTGCCAGCAGCACCGGGACGGCGAACACCGGGGAGCTGTTTTTT. It encodes CASSTGTANTGELFF.